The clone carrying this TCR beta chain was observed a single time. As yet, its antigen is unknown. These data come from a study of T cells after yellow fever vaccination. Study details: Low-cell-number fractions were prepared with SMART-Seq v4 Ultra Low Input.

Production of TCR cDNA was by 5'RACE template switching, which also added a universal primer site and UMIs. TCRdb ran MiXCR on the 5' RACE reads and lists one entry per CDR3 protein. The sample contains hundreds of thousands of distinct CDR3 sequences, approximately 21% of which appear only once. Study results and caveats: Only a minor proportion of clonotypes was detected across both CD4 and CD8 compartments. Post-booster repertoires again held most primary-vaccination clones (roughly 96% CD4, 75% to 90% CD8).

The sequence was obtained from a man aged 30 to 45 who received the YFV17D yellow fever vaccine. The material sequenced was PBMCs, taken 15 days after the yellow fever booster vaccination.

Here the CDR3 reads CASSYVVSNQPQHF. The CDR3 coding sequence is TGTGCCAGCAGTTACGTGGTAAGCAATCAGCCCCAGCATTTT. The chain employs TRBV6-2 or TRBV6-3 and TRBJ1-5; D is unclear. Trimming left V 2 bases short and J 1 base short, with 6 bases between. The CDR3 runs to 14 residues. Germline CDR1 and CDR2: MNHEY and SVGEGT.